These 26 T cell receptor beta chains share one sample of origin, sequenced in a study of T cell repertoires in cytomegalovirus infection. TCRdb fed the reads into MiXCR, producing one record per CDR3 protein. In the table there are roughly 300,000 distinct CDR3 sequences, about 26% of which are singletons. The sample was PBMCs. These receptors were taken from a human donor in good health (CMV status not recorded). Some clones in this sample may be carry-over from other donors' samples.

V usage is TRBV5-1 and J usage is TRBJ2-4, with D maybe TRBD1 (6 bases). Trimming left V 4 bases short and J 2 bases short, with 16 bases between. The CDR3 is 16 amino acids. Per germline, CDR1 SGHRS and CDR2 YFSETQ. The CDR3, as DNA: TGCGCCAGCAGCCATCGACAGGATGCGTCCAAAAACATTCAGTACTTC. Translation: CASSHRQDASKNIQYF.

This clonotype was seen a handful of times. The rearrangement joins TRBV2 to TRBJ2-5, with TRBD2 matching over 11 bases. CDR1 and CDR2 from the germline V gene are SNHLY and FYNNEI. The ends lost 8 bases at V and 1 base at J; junction bases unmatched: 6. The CDR3 is 15 residues long. CDR3 DNA sequence: TGTGCCAGCCGGTTTACTAGCGGGGGCCAAGAGACCCAGTACTTC. This codes for CASRFTSGGQETQYF.

This clonotype occurred a few times. V and J are TRBV7-2 and TRBJ2-5, with 7 nucleotides matching TRBD1. The junction had 8 bases not matched to a gene; V was cut back by 5 bases and J by 5 bases. The length of the CDR3 is 14 residues. CDR1 is SGHTA and CDR2 is FQGNSA in the germline V gene. The CDR3: CASSQWTGSETQYF. CDR3 sequence (DNA): TGTGCCAGCAGCCAATGGACAGGTTCGGAGACCCAGTACTTC.

The chain carries TRBV6-1 and TRBJ1-1; tentatively, D is TRBD1 (5 bases). Germline CDR1 and CDR2: MNHNS and SASEGT. The CDR3 length is 13 residues. V was pared by 3 bases and J by 4 bases, with 9 bases between. The CDR3 DNA reads as TGTGCCAGCAGTGATAATGGGGGCACTGAAGCTTTCTTT. Protein product: CASSDNGGTEAFF.

This sequence joins TRBV20-1 and TRBJ2-1, with 11 bases identical to TRBD2. The trim removed 6 bases at V and 5 bases at J, leaving 3 bases unmatched. CDR3 length: 13 residues. CDR1 DFQATT and CDR2 SNEGSKA come from the germline V gene (reference sequence). This CDR3 reads CSAGTSGHNEQFF. CDR3 nucleotides: TGCAGTGCGGGGACTAGCGGTCACAATGAGCAGTTCTTC.

The genes are TRBV15 and TRBJ1-5, with TRBD1 as a possible D gene (5 bases). Trimming took 5 bases from V and 3 from J, leaving 14 bases between them. Per the germline V gene, CDR1 is LNHNV and CDR2 is YYDKDF (reference sequence). The CDR3 contains 15 residues. CDR3 DNA sequence: TGTGCCACCAGCCCCAGGCAGGGTCCCAATCAGCCCCAGCATTTT. Its translation is CATSPRQGPNQPQHF.

The chain carries TRBV28 and TRBJ2-1, with no clear D. Germline values: CDR1 MDHEN, CDR2 SYDVKM. Deletions cut 5 bases from V and 7 bases from J, with 9 bases between. This CDR3 spans 12 amino acids. The DNA for the CDR3 is TGTGCCAGCAGTCCATCCCCGAATGAGCAGTTCTTC. Its protein product is CASSPSPNEQFF.

This clonotype was seen once. This chain links TRBV24-1 with TRBJ2-2, with D perhaps TRBD2 (6 bases). CDR1 KGHDR and CDR2 SFDVKD come from the germline V gene. Trimming took off 5 bases at V and 0 bases at J, with 15 bases between the two ends. The length of the CDR3 is 17 residues. CDR3 sequence (DNA): TGTGCCACCAGTGTCGACGCGGGGTCCCCGAACACCGGGGAGCTGTTTTTT. Encoded protein: CATSVDAGSPNTGELFF.

V usage is TRBV29-1 and J usage is TRBJ2-5, with D unclear. This CDR3 is 14 amino acids long. Trimming left V 0 bases short and J 5 bases short, with 13 bases between. CDR1 SQVTM and CDR2 ANQGSEA come from the germline V gene. CDR3 residues: CSVEDLERRETQYF. The CDR3 DNA is TGCAGCGTTGAAGATCTTGAGCGTCGGGAGACCCAGTACTTC.

The chain combines TRBV7-8 with TRBJ2-1, with 10 nucleotides matching TRBD1. The CDR3 length is 16 residues. Trimming cost V 5 bases and J 4 bases; bases outside gene matches: 8. Germline CDR1 is SGHVS and CDR2 is FQNEAQ. The CDR3 here is CASSRLGGQGYNEQFF. The CDR3 region has the DNA TGTGCCAGCAGCCGCCTAGGGGGACAGGGGTACAATGAGCAGTTCTTC.

This sequence joins TRBV7-3 and TRBJ1-2; D ambiguous. V was clipped by 5 bases and J by 2 bases, with 12 bases between them. Germline CDR1 is SGHTA and CDR2 is FQGTGA. The CDR3 covers 14 residues. The CDR3 sequence is CASSETSRNYGYTF. The CDR3 nucleotides read TGTGCCAGCAGCGAAACTTCCCGCAACTATGGCTACACCTTC. Combining the CDR3 with reference TRBV7-3 and TRBJ1-2 gives the whole variable domain GAGVSQTPSNKVTEKGKYVELRCDPISGHTALYWYRQSLGQGPEFLIYFQGTGAADDSGLPNDRFFAVRPEGSVSTLKIQRTERGDSAVYLCASSETSRNYGYTFGSGTRLTVV.

In nucleotides, the CDR3 is TGTGCCAGCAGTCCTCACAGGGACCTTCTTGAAAAACTGTTTTTT. This gives the protein CASSPHRDLLEKLFF. The J gene is TRBJ1-4, the V gene TRBV12-3 or TRBV12-4; perhaps TRBD1 as D (6 bases). V gave up 5 bases and J gave up 7 bases, with 17 bases separating them. There are 15 residues in the CDR3.

The sample holds a few counts of this clonotype. This chain links TRBV14 with TRBJ2-1; D tentatively fits TRBD1 or TRBD2 (5 bases each). Germline values: CDR1 SGHDN, CDR2 FVKESK. The CDR3 runs 15 residues. V was pared by 4 bases and J by 0 bases, with 10 bases between. The CDR3 DNA follows: TGTGCCAGCAGCCCAGGGACGGCCTCCTACAATGAGCAGTTCTTC. Amino acid sequence: CASSPGTASYNEQFF.

This clonotype occurred many times. The chain uses TRBV7-2 and TRBJ2-3; TRBD2 agrees at 11 bases. V gave up 4 bases and J gave up 5 bases; unmatched junction bases: 8. This CDR3 has 16 residues. CDR1 is SGHTA, CDR2 FQGNSA, per germline. This chain's CDR3 is CASSSRVAGGLDTQYF. Here the CDR3 DNA reads TGTGCCAGCAGCTCCAGGGTAGCGGGAGGGCTAGATACGCAGTATTTT.

This clonotype was seen at least ten times. The chain employs TRBV7-9 and TRBJ2-7; TRBD2 agrees at 7 bases. CDR1 and CDR2 (germline): SEHNR, FQNEAQ (reference sequence). J was trimmed by 3 bases and V by 5 bases; bases with no gene match: 19. This CDR3 region has 18 residues. CDR3 amino acids: CASSTEPLSSAGDYEQYF. In nucleotides, the CDR3 is TGTGCCAGCAGCACAGAACCATTGTCTTCGGCGGGAGACTACGAGCAGTACTTC.

This chain joins TRBV20-1 and TRBJ1-1; the D gene is possibly TRBD1 (6 bases). There are 14 residues in the CDR3. Germline CDR1 reads DFQATT; CDR2 reads SNEGSKA (reference sequence). V gave up 7 bases and J gave up 1 base, with 16 bases separating them. CDR3 DNA sequence: TGCAGTGGGATGGGGGGCCTGGGGAACACTGAAGCTTTCTTT. Protein: CSGMGGLGNTEAFF.

The gene calls are TRBV5-1 and TRBJ2-1; D is ambiguous. Trimming stripped 0 bases from V and 0 bases from J, with 7 bases between. Germline CDR1 reads SGHRS; CDR2 reads YFSETQ. The CDR3 is made up of 15 amino acids. The CDR3: CASSLELGSYNEQFF. For the CDR3, the DNA is TGCGCCAGCAGCTTGGAGTTGGGCTCCTACAATGAGCAGTTCTTC.

In this sample, this clonotype turned up many times. The chain is built from TRBV11-2 and TRBJ2-7; perhaps TRBD1 as D (6 bases). V was cut by 0 bases and J by 2 bases, with 11 bases left in between. The CDR3 runs 15 residues. Germline-derived CDR1 and CDR2 are SGHAT and FQNNGV. The CDR3 protein is CASSLEAGVAYEQYF. The CDR3 region has the DNA TGTGCCAGCAGCTTAGAGGCAGGGGTAGCCTACGAGCAGTACTTC.

This clonotype was observed at least ten times. The chain employs TRBV6-1 and TRBJ2-1; D possibly corresponds to TRBD2 (5 bases). The V end was cut by 4 bases, the J end by 8 bases, with 15 bases between. The CDR3 totals 14 residues. CDR1 and CDR2 from the germline V gene are MNHNS and SASEGT. As DNA, the CDR3 is TGTGCCAGCAGTGCCGCCGGAGGAGGTTATGAGCAGTTCTTC. As protein: CASSAAGGGYEQFF.

The CDR3 region has the DNA TGTGCCAGCAGTAGAGGGGGCGCGAACACCGGGGAGCTGTTTTTT. Amino acid sequence: CASSRGGANTGELFF. The chain carries TRBV2 and TRBJ2-2; 7 bases agree with TRBD1. Germline V gene lookup returns CDR1 SNHLY and CDR2 FYNNEI. V trimming: 5 bases; J trimming: 0 bases; junction bases outside the gene matches: 3. The CDR3 runs 15 residues.

This chain joins TRBV5-4 and TRBJ2-7; D is unresolved. In germline, CDR1 is SGHNT, CDR2 YYREEE (reference sequence). Trimming took 7 bases from V and 2 from J, leaving 13 bases between them. This CDR3 has 13 residues. CDR3 sequence: CASGTPSTYEQYF. The CDR3 nucleotides are TGTGCCAGCGGTACACCCTCAACCTACGAGCAGTACTTC. The full variable domain, with the rest looked up from reference TRBV5-4 and TRBJ2-7, is ETGVTQSPTHLIKTRGQQVTLRCSSQSGHNTVSWYQQALGQGPQFIFQYYREEENGRGNFPPRFSGLQFPNYSSELNVNALELDDSALYLCASGTPSTYEQYFGPGTRLTVT.

The V call is TRBV28, the J call TRBJ2-1; perhaps TRBD2 as D (7 bases). This CDR3 region has 14 residues. The V gene lost 6 bases and the J gene lost 3 bases, with 12 bases spanning the gap. Germline CDR1 is MDHEN and CDR2 is SYDVKM. The DNA of the CDR3 is TGTGCCAGCAGGGGAGGGGGAGACTACAATGAGCAGTTCTTC. Protein sequence: CASRGGGDYNEQFF.

CDR3 sequence (DNA): TGTGCCAGCAGCCAGGGGTTCTACGAGCAGTACTTC. Its translation: CASSQGFYEQYF. This rearrangement joins TRBV28 to TRBJ2-7; D perhaps matches TRBD1 (6 bases). The V gene's germline CDR1 is MDHEN and CDR2 SYDVKM. V shed 6 bases and J shed 3 bases, with 9 bases lying between them. The CDR3 covers 12 residues.

This clonotype was counted a few times. DNA for the CDR3: TGCGCCAGCAGCCCCGGACTAGCGGGAGTTCGGACCTACGAGCAGTACTTC. Amino acids: CASSPGLAGVRTYEQYF. The V call is TRBV5-1, the J call TRBJ2-7, with 13 bases aligning to TRBD2. The J segment lost 2 bases and the V segment lost 4 bases, leaving 9 bases of the junction unmatched. The CDR3 contains 17 residues. CDR1 is SGHRS, CDR2 YFSETQ, per germline. Filled out from reference TRBV5-1 and TRBJ2-7, the complete variable domain reads KAGVTQTPRYLIKTRGQQVTLSCSPISGHRSVSWYQQTPGQGLQFLFEYFSETQRNKGNFPGRFSGRQFSNSRSEMNVSTLELGDSALYLCASSPGLAGVRTYEQYFGPGTRLTVT.

This clonotype was picked up a small number of times. The V gene is TRBV7-2, the J gene TRBJ2-3; D might be TRBD1 or TRBD2, each matching 5 bases. This CDR3 spans 15 amino acids. Trimming pared 5 bases from V and 0 bases from J, leaving 12 bases between. CDR1 and CDR2 (germline): SGHTA, FQGNSA. As DNA, the CDR3 is TGTGCCAGCAGCCGGCGGGCAGGGAGCACAGATACGCAGTATTTT. Encoded protein: CASSRRAGSTDTQYF.

V usage is TRBV24-1 and J usage is TRBJ2-5; a possible D gene is TRBD2 (5 bases). V was shortened by 4 bases and J by 1 base, with 12 bases between the two germline ends. The germline gives CDR1 KGHDR, CDR2 SFDVKD. The CDR3 runs 15 residues. CDR3 nucleotides: TGTGCCACCAGTGAAATCCGGGGTTCCCAAGAGACCCAGTACTTC. It yields the protein CATSEIRGSQETQYF.